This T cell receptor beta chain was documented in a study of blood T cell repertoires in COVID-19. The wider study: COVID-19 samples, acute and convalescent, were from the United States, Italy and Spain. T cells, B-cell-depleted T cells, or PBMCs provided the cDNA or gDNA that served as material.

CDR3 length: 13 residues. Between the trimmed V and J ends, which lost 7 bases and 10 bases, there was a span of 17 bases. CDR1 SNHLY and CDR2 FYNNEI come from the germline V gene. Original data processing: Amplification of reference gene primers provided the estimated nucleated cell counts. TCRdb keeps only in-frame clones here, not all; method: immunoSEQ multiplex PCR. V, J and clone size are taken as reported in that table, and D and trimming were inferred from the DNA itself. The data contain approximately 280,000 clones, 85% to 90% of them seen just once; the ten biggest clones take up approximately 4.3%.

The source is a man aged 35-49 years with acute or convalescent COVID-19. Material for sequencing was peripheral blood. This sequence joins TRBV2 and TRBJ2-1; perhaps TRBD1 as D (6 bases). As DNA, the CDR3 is TGTGCCAGCAACCCACAGGGTTCGGGCGAGCAGTTCTTC. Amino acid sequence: CASNPQGSGEQFF.